Shown below are 5 T cell receptor beta chains from a single sample sequenced in a study of blood T cell repertoires in COVID-19. Libraries were prepared by immunoSEQ multiplex PCR; TCRdb keeps only in-frame clonotypes and omits some of them. The data contain about 280,000 clones, around 88% of them singletons. The source material was peripheral blood. The source is a woman younger than 45 who had recovered from COVID-19.

The rearrangement uses TRBV4-3 and TRBJ2-1, with TRBD1 as a possible D gene (6 bases). V lost 5 bases and J lost 8, with 13 bases in between. Germline CDR1 is LGHNA and CDR2 is YSLEER. The CDR3 extends over 13 amino acids. The CDR3 DNA reads as TGCGCCAGCAGCGTAAGCAGGGGCGATGAGCAGTTCTTC. This gives the protein CASSVSRGDEQFF.

The chain combines TRBV11-3 with TRBJ2-1, with 7 positions matching TRBD2. The germline CDR1 and CDR2 sequences are SGHNT and YENEEA. CDR3 length equals 14 residues. The trim removed 5 bases at V and 3 bases at J, leaving 4 bases unmatched. DNA for the CDR3: TGTGCCAGCAGCCCATCTAGCGGCTACAATGAGCAGTTCTTC. Amino acid sequence: CASSPSSGYNEQFF.

V usage is TRBV3-1 (or the pseudogene TRBV3-2) and J usage is TRBJ1-1, with D uncertain. V gave up 2 bases and J gave up 1 base, with 8 bases separating them. The CDR3 is 14 residues long. Germline CDR1 LGHDT, CDR2 YNNKEL (reference sequence). In DNA, the CDR3 is TGTGCCAGCAGCCAACCAGGATGGAACACTGAAGCTTTCTTT. Amino acids: CASSQPGWNTEAFF.

This clone has ten or more counts. The chain links TRBV6-4 to TRBJ2-3; TRBD2 is a possible D gene (5 bases). V was trimmed by 0 bases and J by 4 bases, leaving 8 bases between them. The CDR3 extends over 14 amino acids. Germline assignment: CDR1 MRHNA and CDR2 SNTAGT. Here the CDR3 reads CASSDSSDPDTQYF. For the CDR3, the DNA is TGTGCCAGCAGTGACTCTAGCGACCCAGATACGCAGTATTTT.

This chain uses TRBV5-6 with TRBJ2-7; no firm D call. Deletions cut 4 bases from V and 6 bases from J, with 11 bases between. The CDR3 totals 12 residues. Germline CDR1 is SGHDT and CDR2 is YYEEEE. Here the CDR3 reads CASSKRMSEQYF. CDR3 DNA sequence: TGTGCCAGCAGCAAGAGGATGAGCGAGCAGTACTTC. The variable domain in full, with the rest retrieved from reference TRBV5-6 and TRBJ2-7, is DAGVTQSPTHLIKTRGQQVTLRCSPKSGHDTVSWYQQALGQGPQFIFQYYEEEERQRGNFPDRFSGHQFPNYSSELNVNALLLGDSALYLCASSKRMSEQYFGPGTRLTVT.